These 6 T cell receptor beta chains came from one sample sequenced in a study of graft-versus-host responses after intestinal transplantation. Libraries were prepared by immunoSEQ multiplex PCR; TCRdb keeps only in-frame clonotypes and omits some of them. Of some 83,000 clones listed, 75% to 95% are singletons. These receptors lack a known antigen. This specimen consisted of unstimulated CD4+ T cells sorted from spleen or lymph node cells, obtained before intestinal transplant. These receptors were taken from a human donor who received an intestinal transplant.

The rearrangement joins TRBV7-8 to TRBJ1-6; D not certain. This CDR3 contains 18 residues. Germline V gene sequence: CDR1 SGHVS, CDR2 FQNEAQ. Between the trimmed V and J ends, which lost 5 bases and 9 bases, there was a span of 26 bases. CDR3 protein: CASSEGLWSAERRSPLHF. CDR3 sequence (DNA): TGTGCCAGCAGCGAGGGCCTTTGGAGCGCCGAACGTCGTTCACCCCTCCACTTT.

The rearrangement joins TRBV19 to TRBJ2-2, with 7 bases lining up with TRBD1. V shed 11 bases, J shed 4 bases, and the junction held 10 bases outside the gene matches. This CDR3 spans 14 amino acids. Germline V gene data show CDR1 as LNHDA and CDR2 as SQIVND (reference sequence). This chain's CDR3 is CASGGQLGTGELFF. CDR3 nucleotide sequence: TGTGCCTCTGGGGGACAGTTAGGCACCGGGGAGCTGTTTTTT.

This chain joins TRBV18 and TRBJ2-5, with D unresolved. Germline CDR1 and CDR2: KGHSH and LQKENI. This CDR3 is built from 13 residues. Trimming cost V 2 bases and J 2 bases, with 6 bases left between them. This CDR3 reads CASSPTRQETQYF. The CDR3 DNA is TGTGCCAGCTCACCAACCAGGCAAGAGACCCAGTACTTC.

This chain connects TRBV20-1 to TRBJ1-2; no definite D call. Germline V gene data show CDR1 as DFQATT and CDR2 as SNEGSKA (reference sequence). Trimming left V 1 base short and J 4 bases short, with 4 bases between. The CDR3 sequence is 11 residues long. The CDR3 coding sequence is TGCAGTGCTAGAGTTAGCTATGGCTACACCTTC. Protein: CSARVSYGYTF.

This chain uses TRBV27 with TRBJ2-2; a weak D match, TRBD1 (6 bases). V was trimmed by 6 bases and J by 1 base, leaving 18 bases between them. CDR1 MNHEY and CDR2 SMNVEV come from the germline V gene (reference sequence). CDR3 length: 17 residues. In DNA form, the CDR3 reads TGTGCCAGCAGCTTCTTGTCCGAGACAGGGAACACCGGGGAGCTGTTTTTT. It translates to CASSFLSETGNTGELFF.

The chain carries TRBV4-3 and TRBJ2-7, with 7 bases fitting TRBD1. This CDR3 is 16 amino acids long. Germline CDR1 reads LGHNA; CDR2 reads YSLEER. V lost 1 base to trimming and J lost 4 bases; unmatched junction nucleotides: 10. The CDR3 sequence: CASSQAPGTEQYEQYF. CDR3 DNA: TGCGCCAGCAGCCAAGCTCCCGGGACAGAACAATACGAGCAGTACTTC.